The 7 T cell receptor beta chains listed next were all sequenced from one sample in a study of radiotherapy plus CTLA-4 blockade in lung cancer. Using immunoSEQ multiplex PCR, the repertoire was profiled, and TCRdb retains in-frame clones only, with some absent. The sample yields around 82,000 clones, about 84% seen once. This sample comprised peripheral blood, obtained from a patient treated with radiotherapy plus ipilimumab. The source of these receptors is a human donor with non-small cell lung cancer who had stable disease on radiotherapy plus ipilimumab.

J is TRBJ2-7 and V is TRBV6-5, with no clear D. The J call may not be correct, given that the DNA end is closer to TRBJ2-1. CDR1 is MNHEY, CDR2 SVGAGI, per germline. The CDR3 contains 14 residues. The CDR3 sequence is CASSQRGRYNEQFF. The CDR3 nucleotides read TGTGCCAGCAGTCAACGCGGACGATACAATGAGCAGTTCTTC.

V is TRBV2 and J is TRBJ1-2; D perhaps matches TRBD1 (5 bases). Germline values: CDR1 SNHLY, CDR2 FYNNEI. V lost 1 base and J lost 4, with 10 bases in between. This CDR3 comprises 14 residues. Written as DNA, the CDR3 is TGTGCCAGCAGTGAAGGGGGGGGGACCTATGGCTACACCTTC. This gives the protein CASSEGGGTYGYTF. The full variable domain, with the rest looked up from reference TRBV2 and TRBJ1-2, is EPEVTQTPSHQVTQMGQEVILRCVPISNHLYFYWYRQILGQKVEFLVSFYNNEISEKSEIFDDQFSVERPDGSNFTLKIRSTKLEDSAMYFCASSEGGGTYGYTFGSGTRLTVV.

The CDR3 loop reads CASSYRGPSYNEQFF. DNA of the CDR3: TGTGCCAGCAGTTACAGGGGGCCATCCTACAATGAGCAGTTCTTC. This rearrangement joins TRBV27 to TRBJ2-1, with 9 nucleotides matching TRBD1. The CDR3 contains 15 residues. V shed 4 bases and J 1 base; nucleotides not matched to a gene: 2. The germline CDR1 and CDR2 sequences are MNHEY and SMNVEV (reference sequence).

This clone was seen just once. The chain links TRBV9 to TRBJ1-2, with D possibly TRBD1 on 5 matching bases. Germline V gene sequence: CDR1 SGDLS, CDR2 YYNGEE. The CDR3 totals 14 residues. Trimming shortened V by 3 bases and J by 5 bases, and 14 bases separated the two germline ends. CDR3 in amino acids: CASSADILHYGYTF. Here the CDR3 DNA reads TGTGCCAGCAGCGCGGACATTTTGCATTATGGCTACACCTTC.

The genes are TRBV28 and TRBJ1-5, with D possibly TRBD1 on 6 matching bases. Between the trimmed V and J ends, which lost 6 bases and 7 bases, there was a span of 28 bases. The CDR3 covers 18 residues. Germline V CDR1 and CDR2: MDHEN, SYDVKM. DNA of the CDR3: TGTGCCAGCAGGCGTACGTTGGTGGGCTTGGGGGCTCAGCAGCCCCAGCATTTT. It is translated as CASRRTLVGLGAQQPQHF.

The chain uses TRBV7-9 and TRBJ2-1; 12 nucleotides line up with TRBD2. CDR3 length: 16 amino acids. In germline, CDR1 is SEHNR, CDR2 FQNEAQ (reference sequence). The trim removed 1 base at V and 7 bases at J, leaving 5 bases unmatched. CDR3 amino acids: CASSLGLAGGQNEQFF. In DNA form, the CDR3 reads TGTGCCAGCAGCTTAGGGCTAGCGGGGGGGCAGAATGAGCAGTTCTTC. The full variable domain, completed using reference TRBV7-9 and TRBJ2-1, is DTGVSQNPRHKITKRGQNVTFRCDPISEHNRLYWYRQTLGQGPEFLTYFQNEAQLEKSRLLSDRFSAERPKGSFSTLEIQRTEQGDSAMYLCASSLGLAGGQNEQFFGPGTRLTVL.

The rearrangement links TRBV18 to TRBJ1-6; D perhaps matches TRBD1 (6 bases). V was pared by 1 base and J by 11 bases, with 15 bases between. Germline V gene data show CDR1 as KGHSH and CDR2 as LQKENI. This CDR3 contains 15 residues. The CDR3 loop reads CASSPQPQGAAPLHF. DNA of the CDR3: TGTGCCAGCTCACCACAACCACAGGGCGCAGCACCCCTCCACTTT.